This T cell receptor (beta chain) was identified during a study of blood T cell repertoires in COVID-19. The wider study: Both acute and convalescent COVID-19 samples were obtained from the United States, Italy and Spain.

The length of the CDR3 is 17 residues. The V end lost 2 bases, the J end lost 7 bases, and 23 bases lay between the germline ends. Germline V gene sequence: CDR1 KGHSH, CDR2 LQKENI. Generated by immunoSEQ multiplex PCR, the TCRdb table keeps only in-frame clones and is missing some. The data show about 83,000 clones, with about 83% seen just once and 8% held by the top ten. The clonotype comes from a man over 45 with active COVID-19. The rearrangement joins TRBV18 to TRBJ1-2; TRBD1 is a possible D gene (5 bases). What was sequenced was peripheral blood. The CDR3: CASSPSQAEGRAGGYTF. The CDR3 DNA sequence: TGTGCCAGCTCACCAAGTCAAGCTGAGGGGCGAGCGGGTGGCTACACCTTC.